This T cell receptor beta chain appears in the sequencing data of a study of cytomegalovirus exposure and HLA in healthy donors. Turning to this clone: Antigen: not known.

Amplification used 60 Vbeta primers and 13 Jbeta primers. Only in-frame clones appear in the TCRdb table, and some are missing; sequencing was by immunoSEQ multiplex PCR. The table includes roughly 190,000 clones, around 74% detected once. The study's findings and limits: Specificity of a few CMV-associated chains for CMV antigens was verified in vitro. Analysis was carried out at a later point, and it linked a missense DCLRE1C variant to TCR beta V- and J-gene trimming. An observed cluster of highly shared sequence variants was recorded as a likely sequencing artifact.

The CDR3 is 14 residues long. Germline CDR1 and CDR2: MNHEY and SVGAGI. The chain employs TRBV6-5 and TRBJ2-7; TRBD2 matches at 9 bases. The receptor comes from a girl between 5 and 17 years old in good health and CMV-seropositive. The specimen sequenced was PBMCs. CDR3 in amino acids: CASRVRGGAGEQYF. The CDR3 coding sequence is TGTGCTTCGCGGGTCCGCGGGGGGGCGGGAGAGCAGTACTTC.